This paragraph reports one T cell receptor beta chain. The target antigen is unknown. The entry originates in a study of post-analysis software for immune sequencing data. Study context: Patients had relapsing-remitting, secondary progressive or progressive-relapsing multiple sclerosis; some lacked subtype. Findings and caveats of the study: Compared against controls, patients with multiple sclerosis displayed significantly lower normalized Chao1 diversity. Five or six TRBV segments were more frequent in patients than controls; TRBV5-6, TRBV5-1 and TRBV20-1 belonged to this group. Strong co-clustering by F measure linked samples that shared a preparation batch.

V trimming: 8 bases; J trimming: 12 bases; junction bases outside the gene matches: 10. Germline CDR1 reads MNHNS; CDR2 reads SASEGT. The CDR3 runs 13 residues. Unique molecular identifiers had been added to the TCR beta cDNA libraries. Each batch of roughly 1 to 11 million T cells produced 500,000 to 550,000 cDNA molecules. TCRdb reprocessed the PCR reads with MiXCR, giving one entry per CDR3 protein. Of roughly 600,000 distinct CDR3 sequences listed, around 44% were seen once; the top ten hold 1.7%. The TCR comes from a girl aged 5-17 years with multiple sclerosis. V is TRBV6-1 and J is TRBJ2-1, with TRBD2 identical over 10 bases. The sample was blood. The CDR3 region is CASLQLAGVGQFF. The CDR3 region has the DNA TGTGCCAGCTTGCAGCTAGCGGGAGTAGGGCAGTTCTTC.